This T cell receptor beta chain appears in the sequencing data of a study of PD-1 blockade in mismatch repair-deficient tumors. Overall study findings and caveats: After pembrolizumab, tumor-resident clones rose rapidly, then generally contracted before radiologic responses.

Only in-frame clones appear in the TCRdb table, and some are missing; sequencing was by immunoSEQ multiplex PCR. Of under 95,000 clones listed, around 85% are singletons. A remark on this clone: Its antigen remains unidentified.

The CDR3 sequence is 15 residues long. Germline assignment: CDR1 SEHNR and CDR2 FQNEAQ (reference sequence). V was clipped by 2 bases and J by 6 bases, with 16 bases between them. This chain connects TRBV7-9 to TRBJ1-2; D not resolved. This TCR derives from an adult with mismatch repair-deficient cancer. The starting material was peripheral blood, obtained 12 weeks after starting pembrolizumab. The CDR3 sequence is CASSLFKGGGDGYTF. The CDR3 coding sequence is TGTGCCAGCAGCTTATTTAAGGGTGGTGGTGATGGCTACACCTTC.